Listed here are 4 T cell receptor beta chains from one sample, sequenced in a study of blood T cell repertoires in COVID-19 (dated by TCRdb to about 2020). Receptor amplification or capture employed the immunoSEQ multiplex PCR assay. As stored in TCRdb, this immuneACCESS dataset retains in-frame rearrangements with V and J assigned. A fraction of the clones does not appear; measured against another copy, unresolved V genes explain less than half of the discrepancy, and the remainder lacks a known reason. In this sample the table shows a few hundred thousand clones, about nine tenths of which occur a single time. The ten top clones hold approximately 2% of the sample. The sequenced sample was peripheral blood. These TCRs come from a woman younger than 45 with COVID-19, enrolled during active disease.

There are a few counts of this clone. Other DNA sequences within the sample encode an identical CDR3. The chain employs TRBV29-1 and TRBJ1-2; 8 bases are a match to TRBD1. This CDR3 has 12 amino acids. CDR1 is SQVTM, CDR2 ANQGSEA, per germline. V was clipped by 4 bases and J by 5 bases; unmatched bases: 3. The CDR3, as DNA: TGCAGCGTTGGGGACAGGTATTATGGCTACACCTTC. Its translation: CSVGDRYYGYTF.

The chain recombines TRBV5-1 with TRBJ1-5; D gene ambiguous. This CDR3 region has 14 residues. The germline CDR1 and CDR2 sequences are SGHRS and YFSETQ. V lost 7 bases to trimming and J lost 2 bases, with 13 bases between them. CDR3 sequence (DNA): TGCGCCAGCGCCGGTACGCCCGGCAATCAGCCCCAGCATTTT. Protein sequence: CASAGTPGNQPQHF.

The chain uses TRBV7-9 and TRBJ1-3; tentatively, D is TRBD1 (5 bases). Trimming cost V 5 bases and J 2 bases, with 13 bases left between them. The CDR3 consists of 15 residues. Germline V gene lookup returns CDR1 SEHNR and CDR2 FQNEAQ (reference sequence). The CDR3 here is CASSRDKGPGNTIYF. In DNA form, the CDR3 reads TGTGCCAGCAGCCGCGACAAGGGGCCTGGAAACACCATATATTTT.

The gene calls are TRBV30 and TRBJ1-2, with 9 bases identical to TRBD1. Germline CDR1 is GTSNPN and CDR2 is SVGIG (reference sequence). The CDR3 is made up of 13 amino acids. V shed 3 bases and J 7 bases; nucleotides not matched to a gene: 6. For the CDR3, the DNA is TGTGCCTGGAGGAGGACAGGGGCCGGTGGCTACACCTTC. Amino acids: CAWRRTGAGGYTF.